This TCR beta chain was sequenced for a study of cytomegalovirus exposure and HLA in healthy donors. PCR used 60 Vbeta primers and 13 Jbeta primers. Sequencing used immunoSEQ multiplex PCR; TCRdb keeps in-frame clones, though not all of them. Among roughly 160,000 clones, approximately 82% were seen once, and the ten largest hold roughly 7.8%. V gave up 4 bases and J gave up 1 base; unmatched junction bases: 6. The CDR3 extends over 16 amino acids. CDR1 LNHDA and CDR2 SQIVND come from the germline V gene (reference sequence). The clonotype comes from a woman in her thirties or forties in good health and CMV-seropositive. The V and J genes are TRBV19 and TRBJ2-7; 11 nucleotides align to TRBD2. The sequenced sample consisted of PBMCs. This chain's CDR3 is CASSTRLAGHSYEQYF. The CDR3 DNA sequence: TGTGCCAGTAGTACAAGACTAGCGGGGCATTCCTACGAGCAGTACTTC.